The 16 T cell receptor beta chains listed next were all sequenced from one sample in a study of blood T cell repertoires in COVID-19. This table comes from immunoSEQ multiplex PCR, and its TCRdb copy is limited to in-frame clones, with some not included. The profile shows about 130,000 clones, about 94% of them singletons. The specimen was peripheral blood. The receptor set was obtained from a man aged 50-59 years with COVID-19, enrolled during active disease.

The J gene is TRBJ2-2, the V gene TRBV6-2 or TRBV6-3; a possible D gene is TRBD2 (5 bases). CDR1 MNHEY and CDR2 SVGEGT come from the germline V gene. The CDR3 extends over 14 amino acids. Trimming removed 0 bases from V and 5 bases from J, with 7 bases in between. CDR3 nucleotide sequence: TGTGCCAGCAGTTACTCGAGGGTTACCGGGGAGCTGTTTTTT. It encodes CASSYSRVTGELFF.

V usage is TRBV2 and J usage is TRBJ2-2, with a possible D match to TRBD1 (5 bases). Germline CDR1 reads SNHLY; CDR2 reads FYNNEI. The CDR3 runs to 13 residues. Between the trimmed V and J ends, which lost 2 bases and 8 bases, there was a span of 9 bases. CDR3 DNA sequence: TGTGCCAGCAGTGAACAGGGAACAGGGGAGCTGTTTTTT. It yields the protein CASSEQGTGELFF.

The chain is built from TRBV7-8 and TRBJ2-7, with D perhaps matching TRBD2 (5 bases). Looked up from germline, CDR1 is SGHVS and CDR2 is FQNEAQ. The CDR3 spans 15 residues. Trimming removed 4 bases at V and 0 bases at J, with 13 bases between. In DNA form, the CDR3 reads TGTGCCAGCAGCTGGGGAGCTTCAAGCTCCTACGAGCAGTACGTC. Its protein product is CASSWGASSSYEQYV.

The chain has TRBV5-4 and TRBJ1-2, with D possibly TRBD1 on 6 matching bases. CDR1 and CDR2 from the germline V gene are SGHNT and YYREEE (reference sequence). The length of the CDR3 is 12 residues. V was cut by 4 bases and J by 5 bases, with 9 bases left in between. The CDR3 DNA is TGTGCCAGCAGCACAGGGACATATGGCTACACCTTC. This codes for CASSTGTYGYTF.

The J gene is TRBJ2-3, the V gene TRBV30, with D possibly being TRBD2 (5 bases). V lost 0 bases and J lost 10, with 14 bases in between. In germline, CDR1 is GTSNPN, CDR2 SVGIG (reference sequence). The CDR3 has 13 amino acids. CDR3 in amino acids: CAWSVTRLGSQYF. DNA of the CDR3: TGTGCCTGGAGTGTAACTAGGCTAGGTTCGCAGTATTTT. Complete variable domain (other parts from reference TRBV30 and TRBJ2-3): SQTIHQWPATLVQPVGSPLSLECTVEGTSNPNLYWYRQAAGRGLQLLFYSVGIGQISSEVPQNLSASRPQDRQFILSSKKLLLSDSGFYLCAWSVTRLGSQYFGPGTRLTVL.

The chain joins TRBV7-9 to TRBJ1-3, with D perhaps matching TRBD1 (5 bases). The CDR3 contains 14 residues. Between the trimmed V and J ends, which lost 5 bases and 1 base, there was a span of 9 bases. Germline-derived CDR1 and CDR2 are SEHNR and FQNEAQ (reference sequence). Here the CDR3 reads CASSKGASGNTIYF. In DNA, the CDR3 is TGTGCCAGCAGCAAAGGGGCGTCTGGAAACACCATATATTTT. Combining the CDR3 with reference TRBV7-9 and TRBJ1-3 gives the whole variable domain DTGVSQNPRHKITKRGQNVTFRCDPISEHNRLYWYRQTLGQGPEFLTYFQNEAQLEKSRLLSDRFSAERPKGSFSTLEIQRTEQGDSAMYLCASSKGASGNTIYFGEGSWLTVV.

The chain links TRBV4-1 to TRBJ1-1; D gene unclear. Per germline, CDR1 MGHRA and CDR2 YSYEKL. The CDR3 contains 16 residues. The V and J ends lost 1 base and 2 bases respectively, with 14 bases between them. The CDR3 region is CASSQGYSQRNTEAFF. For the CDR3, the DNA is TGCGCCAGCAGCCAAGGCTACAGCCAAAGAAACACTGAAGCTTTCTTT.

This chain joins TRBV10-3 and TRBJ2-5; TRBD2 matches at 14 bases. Germline trimming cut 5 bases from V and 9 bases from J; bases unmatched to any gene: 11. Germline V gene sequence: CDR1 ENHRY, CDR2 SYGVKD. The CDR3 loop spans 16 amino acids. CDR3 amino acids: CAISKTSGRAVESQYF. CDR3 coding DNA: TGTGCCATCAGTAAGACTAGCGGGAGGGCCGTGGAGTCCCAGTACTTC.

The chain links TRBV5-1 to TRBJ2-7, with D perhaps matching TRBD2 (6 bases). V gave up 4 bases and J gave up 1 base, with 12 bases separating them. The CDR3 totals 14 residues. Germline V gives CDR1 SGHRS, CDR2 YFSETQ. The CDR3 reads CASSTGTSSYEQYF. DNA of the CDR3: TGCGCCAGCAGCACTGGGACTTCTTCCTACGAGCAGTACTTC.

This chain links TRBV20-1 with TRBJ2-7, with D maybe TRBD1 (6 bases). Germline assignment: CDR1 DFQATT and CDR2 SNEGSKA (reference sequence). Trimming took off 3 bases at V and 0 bases at J, with 12 bases between the two ends. The CDR3 is 14 amino acids. CDR3 sequence (DNA): TGCAGTGCTAGTCGACAGGAAGACTCCTACGAGCAGTACGTC. Translated: CSASRQEDSYEQYV.

This chain links TRBV3-1 (or the pseudogene TRBV3-2) with TRBJ2-3; D not certain. Germline CDR1 reads LGHDT; CDR2 reads YNNKEL (reference sequence). V lost 4 bases to trimming and J lost 6 bases, with 5 bases between them. The CDR3 extends over 11 amino acids. CDR3 DNA: TGTGCCAGCAGCCTTCAGGATACGCAGTATTTT. Protein: CASSLQDTQYF.

The chain recombines TRBV7-2 with TRBJ1-3; no clear D. This CDR3 is built from 15 residues. The V and J ends lost 5 bases and 0 bases respectively, with 11 bases between them. The germline V gene encodes CDR1 SGHTA and CDR2 FQGNSA. CDR3 in DNA: TGTGCCAGCAGCCCCACGAGGTTCTCTGGAAACACCATATATTTT. Residues: CASSPTRFSGNTIYF.

The V gene is TRBV11-2, the J gene TRBJ1-5; 7 nucleotides align to TRBD1. This CDR3 comprises 15 residues. Germline CDR1 SGHAT, CDR2 FQNNGV. With 1 base clipped from V and 4 bases from J, the junction kept 4 bases outside the gene matches. The CDR3 loop is CASSLGGGGNQPQHF. The CDR3, as DNA: TGTGCCAGCAGCTTAGGAGGGGGCGGGAATCAGCCCCAGCATTTT.

The J gene is TRBJ2-6, the V gene TRBV9, with D maybe TRBD1 (5 bases). Between the trimmed V and J ends, which lost 3 bases and 1 base, there was a span of 8 bases. Germline-derived CDR1 and CDR2 are SGDLS and YYNGEE. This CDR3 region has 15 residues. DNA of the CDR3: TGTGCCAGCAGCGCCTCAGGGTCTGGGGCCAACGTCCTGACTTTC. Encoded protein: CASSASGSGANVLTF.

This chain connects TRBV27 to TRBJ1-5; 9 bases fit TRBD1. The CDR3 covers 13 residues. From germline, CDR1 is MNHEY and CDR2 SMNVEV (reference sequence). J was trimmed by 7 bases and V by 4 bases; bases with no gene match: 2. CDR3: CASSWDRDQPQHF. CDR3 nucleotide sequence: TGTGCCAGCAGTTGGGACAGGGACCAGCCCCAGCATTTT.

The CDR3 DNA follows: TGTGCCAGCAGCCTCAGGGGGCCTACAGATACGCAGTATTTT. This gives the protein CASSLRGPTDTQYF. This chain uses TRBV6-2 or TRBV6-3 with TRBJ2-3, with TRBD1 identical over 8 bases. The V segment lost 6 bases and the J segment 3 bases; nucleotides outside the gene matches: 5. Germline CDR1 reads MNHEY; CDR2 reads SVGEGT. The CDR3 totals 14 residues.